These 19 T cell receptor beta chains came from one sample sequenced in a study of T cells in women clearing cervical HPV infection. The assay was immunoSEQ multiplex PCR, and TCRdb's table has in-frame clones only and misses some. The sample's table shows 36,000 or so clones. Material for sequencing was blood buffy coat. The origin of the receptors is a woman between 18 and 70 years old with a cervical HPV16 infection that either progressed to CIN3+ or cleared (not recorded which).

On this clone itself: The CDR3 end lies 3 residues beyond the end of the read and is filled in from the germline J gene. The sample holds other DNA sequences that translate to the same CDR3. The chain recombines TRBV18 with TRBJ1-2, with 9 bases fitting TRBD1. The germline gives CDR1 KGHSH, CDR2 LQKENI. This CDR3 contains 14 residues. This CDR3 reads CASSPGTGSYDYTF. Partial CDR3 DNA: TGTGCCAGCTCACCAGGGACAGGGAGCTACGAC.

A remark on this clone: The DNA ends 3 residues before the CDR3 does, and the rest of the CDR3 is filled in from the germline J gene. The chain carries TRBV19 and TRBJ2-1; 8 bases map to TRBD2. With V trimmed by 9 bases and J by 7 bases, 2 bases remained unmatched. CDR1 is LNHDA, CDR2 SQIVND, per germline (reference sequence). The CDR3 runs 11 residues. CDR3 DNA (partial): TGTGCCAGCCGACTAGCGAATGAG. Amino acids: CASRLANE. The whole CDR3 protein reads CASRLANEQFF.

On this clone itself: The DNA ends 3 residues before the CDR3 does, and the rest of the CDR3 is filled in from the germline J gene. This sequence joins TRBV5-5 and TRBJ2-3, with D uncertain. This CDR3 is 11 amino acids long. Germline V gene sequence: CDR1 SGHKS, CDR2 YYEKEE (reference sequence). The CDR3 is CASSLLETQYF. CDR3 DNA (partial): TGTGCCAGCAGCTTATTAGAGACG. Based on the CDR3 plus reference TRBV5-5 and TRBJ2-3, the full variable domain is DAGVTQSPTHLIKTRGQQVTLRCSPISGHKSVSWYQQVLGQGPQFIFQYYEKEERGRGNFPDRFSARQFPNYSSELNVNALLLGDSALYLCASSLLETQYFGPGTRLTVL.

CDR3 region: CASSEGTIPQETQYF. Partial CDR3 DNA: TGTGCCAGCAGCGAAGGGACTATACCCCAAGAGACC. The V gene is TRBV9, the J gene TRBJ2-5, with 7 bases fitting TRBD2. The CDR3 extends 3 residues past the end of the read, so its final part is completed from the germline J gene. The CDR3 contains 15 residues. Germline CDR1 and CDR2: SGDLS and YYNGEE. Trimming cost V 3 bases and J 1 base; bases outside gene matches: 6.

With respect to this clone: A read error may account for a junction end that differs from germline. The read is 3 residues too short to cover the CDR3 end, so that end is filled in from the germline J gene. This sample also contains other DNA sequences that code for the same CDR3. The chain has TRBV7-9 and TRBJ1-2; possible D gene TRBD1, 6 bases. CDR1 is SEHNR and CDR2 is FQNEAQ in the germline V gene (reference sequence). The CDR3 is 15 amino acids. The CDR3 spells CASSFLRGWEYGYTF. CDR3 DNA, as far as it was read: TGTGCCAGCAGCTTTCTTAGGGGGTGGGAATATGGA.

In the case of this clone: The missing CDR3 end, 3 residues past where the read stops, is filled in from the germline J gene. The rearrangement links TRBV19 to TRBJ1-4; TRBD1 matches 7 bases. The junction had 13 bases not matched to a gene; V was cut back by 7 bases and J by 8 bases. Germline CDR1 LNHDA, CDR2 SQIVND (reference sequence). The CDR3 is 15 residues long. The sequenced CDR3 bases are TGTGCCAGTAAATTCGGGACAGCTCGAGGCGAAAAA. Amino acids: CASKFGTARGEK. The whole CDR3 protein is CASKFGTARGEKLFF.

A word on this clone: Sequencing ends 3 residues short of the CDR3 end; the germline J gene provides the rest. The gene calls are TRBV7-2 and TRBJ1-2; no firm D call. The CDR3 contains 15 residues. Germline CDR1 reads SGHTA; CDR2 reads FQGNSA. CDR3 sequence reads: CASSRPDGLVGGYTF. The sequenced CDR3 bases are TGTGCCAGCAGCCGACCAGACGGCCTAGTTGGGGGC.

As to this clone: The CDR3 end lies 3 residues beyond the end of the read and is filled in from the germline J gene. V usage is TRBV18 and J usage is TRBJ2-1, with TRBD2 matching 9 bases. V dropped 5 bases and J dropped 4; count of bases not matched to a gene: 9. Germline CDR1 KGHSH, CDR2 LQKENI. The CDR3 is 16 residues long. CDR3 region: CASSSPRGGGYNEQFF. The DNA read from the CDR3 is TGTGCCAGCTCATCGCCTCGCGGGGGGGGATACAATGAG.

In regard to this clone: The read stops 3 residues short of the end of the CDR3; the missing end is completed from the germline J gene. The J gene is TRBJ2-2, the V gene TRBV19; 11 nucleotides align to TRBD1. CDR1 and CDR2 (germline): LNHDA, SQIVND (reference sequence). This CDR3 comprises 16 residues. The sequenced part of the CDR3 DNA is TGTGCCAGCGCTACAAACCCCGGGACAGGGGGTGAAAAG. Translating gives CASATNPGTGGEK. From start to end, the CDR3 is CASATNPGTGGEKLFF.

As concerns this clone: The CDR3 goes on 3 residues after the read ends, and that part is filled in from the germline J gene. This chain links TRBV7-2 with TRBJ2-5; D possibly corresponds to TRBD2 (5 bases). CDR1 is SGHTA and CDR2 is FQGNSA in the germline V gene. This CDR3 has 14 amino acids. Trimming removed 3 bases from V and 5 bases from J, with 13 bases in between. Here the CDR3 reads CASSLGPGGETQYF. Partial CDR3 DNA: TGTGCCAGCAGCTTGGGCCCAGGCGGGGAGACC.

A note on this clone: The read finishes 3 residues shy of the CDR3 end, and the germline J gene is used to complete it. The rearrangement links TRBV20-1 to TRBJ2-3; D is ambiguous. The V gene lost 6 bases and the J gene lost 0 bases, with 7 bases spanning the gap. There are 12 residues in the CDR3. CDR1 is DFQATT, CDR2 SNEGSKA, per germline (reference sequence). The CDR3 DNA, read in part, is TGCAGTGCCCCACGGAGCACAGATACG. This codes for CSAPRSTDT. The CDR3 in its entirety is CSAPRSTDTQYF.

On this clone: The read comes to an end 3 residues before the CDR3 does, leaving the germline J gene to fill in the end. The chain uses TRBV5-1 and TRBJ1-3, with a tentative D call TRBD1 (5 bases). CDR1 is SGHRS, CDR2 YFSETQ, per germline. Deletions cut 0 bases from V and 5 bases from J, with 6 bases between. This CDR3 is built from 13 residues. This CDR3 is CASSLGGRNTIYF. The CDR3 bases that were read are TGCGCCAGCAGCTTGGGGGGCCGAAACACC. The full variable domain, rest sourced from reference TRBV5-1 and TRBJ1-3, is KAGVTQTPRYLIKTRGQQVTLSCSPISGHRSVSWYQQTPGQGLQFLFEYFSETQRNKGNFPGRFSGRQFSNSRSEMNVSTLELGDSALYLCASSLGGRNTIYFGEGSWLTVV.

CDR3 residues: CSGQTDPNTEAFF. The DNA read from the CDR3 is TGCAGTGGCCAAACAGACCCGAACACTGAA. The chain uses TRBV20-1 and TRBJ1-1, with D unclear. Read data end 3 residues before the CDR3 end; the end is taken from the germline J gene. Per the germline V gene, CDR1 is DFQATT and CDR2 is SNEGSKA (reference sequence). CDR3 length: 13 residues. Trimming removed 7 bases from V and 1 base from J, with 13 bases in between.

A remark on this clone: Sequencing ends 3 residues short of the CDR3 end; the germline J gene provides the rest. The rearrangement uses TRBV7-2 and TRBJ2-3, with D maybe TRBD2 (5 bases). Germline CDR1 reads SGHTA; CDR2 reads FQGNSA. This CDR3 contains 14 residues. The CDR3 loop reads CASSLARGQETQYF. The DNA read from the CDR3 is TGTGCCAGCAGCTTAGCGCGCGGGCAAGAGACG.

As concerns this clone: The read ends 3 residues before the CDR3 terminus; that terminus is restored from the germline J gene. This chain links TRBV14 with TRBJ2-1; the match to TRBD2 covers 10 bases. CDR1 and CDR2 from the germline V gene are SGHDN and FVKESK. CDR3 length: 17 amino acids. The V segment lost 3 bases and the J segment 5 bases; nucleotides outside the gene matches: 10. The CDR3 DNA, read in part, is TGTGCCAGCAGCCACACCCGAGCGGGGGGGGGCGACAATGAG. Residues: CASSHTRAGGGDNE. The CDR3 as a whole reads CASSHTRAGGGDNEQFF.

With respect to this clone: The sequence runs out 3 residues before the end of the CDR3; the remainder is reconstructed from the germline J gene. The chain is built from TRBV19 and TRBJ2-3; 13 nucleotides match TRBD2. The CDR3 consists of 16 residues. Germline CDR1 and CDR2: LNHDA and SQIVND (reference sequence). This chain's CDR3 is CASSIGGTSGEETQYF. The sequenced CDR3 bases are TGTGCCAGTAGTATAGGAGGGACTAGCGGGGAAGAGACG.

A remark on this clone: The read ends 3 residues before the CDR3 terminus; that terminus is restored from the germline J gene. The V call is TRBV18, the J call TRBJ1-2; 7 positions match TRBD1. The V gene's germline CDR1 is KGHSH and CDR2 LQKENI. The CDR3 loop spans 15 amino acids. CDR3 residues: CASSPQRGGQETYTF. CDR3 DNA (partial): TGTGCCAGCTCCCCTCAGAGAGGGGGCCAAGAGACC.

Concerning this clone: The read ends 3 residues before the CDR3 terminus; that terminus is restored from the germline J gene. This chain links TRBV19 with TRBJ1-2; 8 nucleotides match TRBD1. This CDR3 region has 18 residues. The V and J ends lost 6 bases and 0 bases, in that order; junction bases with no gene match: 15. Germline V gene sequence: CDR1 LNHDA, CDR2 SQIVND (reference sequence). CDR3 loop: CASRHLRDRPPTNYGYTF. The CDR3 DNA, read in part, is TGTGCCAGTAGGCATCTAAGGGACAGGCCCCCGACTAACTATGGC.

For this clone: The read terminates 3 residues ahead of where the CDR3 ends, so the germline J gene completes it. This chain links TRBV12-3 or TRBV12-4 with TRBJ1-1; 12 bases map to TRBD1. The junction had 6 bases not matched to a gene; V was cut back by 3 bases and J by 4 bases. The CDR3 length is 16 residues. CDR3 loop: CASSFRGQGARTEAFF. The DNA read from the CDR3 is TGTGCCAGCAGTTTTCGGGGACAGGGGGCGCGCACTGAA.